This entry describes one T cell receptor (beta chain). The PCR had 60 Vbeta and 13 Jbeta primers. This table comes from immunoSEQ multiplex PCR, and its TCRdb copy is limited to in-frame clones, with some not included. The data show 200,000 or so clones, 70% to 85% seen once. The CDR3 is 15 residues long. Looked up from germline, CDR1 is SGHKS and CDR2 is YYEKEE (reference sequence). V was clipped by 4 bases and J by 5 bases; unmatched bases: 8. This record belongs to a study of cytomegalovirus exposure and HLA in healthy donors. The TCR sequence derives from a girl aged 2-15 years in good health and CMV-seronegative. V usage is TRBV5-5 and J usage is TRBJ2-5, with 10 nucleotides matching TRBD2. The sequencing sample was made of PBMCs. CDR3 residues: CASSRPSGSAETQYF. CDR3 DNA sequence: TGTGCCAGCAGCCGTCCTAGCGGGAGTGCGGAGACCCAGTACTTC.